The 30 T cell receptor beta chains below all came from one sample that was sequenced in a study of blood T cells in healthy people across ages. Next came a second PCR, run for roughly 6 to 11 cycles, which used a sample-barcoded 5' primer along with a J-beta primer mix. A single record per CDR3 protein comes from TCRdb applying MiXCR to the 5' RACE reads. Altogether 1,500,000 or so distinct CDR3 sequences are present, 40% to 45% being singletons, with the ten largest covering less than 5%. Sequenced sample: blood. Receptor source: a woman under 30 in good health.

The chain recombines TRBV20-1 with TRBJ2-5; 12 nucleotides line up with TRBD2. The CDR3 covers 18 residues. Germline CDR1 and CDR2: DFQATT and SNEGSKA (reference sequence). J lost 5 bases, V lost 3 bases, and 16 bases had no gene match. CDR3 DNA: TGCAGTGCTAGGCCTTTCGGGCTAGCGGGGGGGCCAAGGGAGACCCAGTACTTC. This gives the protein CSARPFGLAGGPRETQYF.

This chain joins TRBV20-1 and TRBJ2-1, with D possibly being TRBD2 (5 bases). The CDR3 contains 13 residues. Germline assignment: CDR1 DFQATT and CDR2 SNEGSKA (reference sequence). V shed 6 bases and J shed 6 bases, with 15 bases lying between them. Written as DNA, the CDR3 is TGCAGTGCCACGAGGGTGAACACCAATGAGCAGTTCTTC. Protein: CSATRVNTNEQFF.

This chain joins TRBV15 and TRBJ2-1, with 9 positions matching TRBD2. J gave up 8 bases and V 0 bases, and 8 bases lay outside the gene matches. Germline CDR1 LNHNV, CDR2 YYDKDF (reference sequence). The CDR3 consists of 16 residues. The CDR3, as DNA: TGTGCCACCAGCAGAGAAATCGGTAGCGGGAGCTATGAGCAGTTCTTC. Protein product: CATSREIGSGSYEQFF. The full variable domain, completed using reference TRBV15 and TRBJ2-1, is DAMVIQNPRYQVTQFGKPVTLSCSQTLNHNVMYWYQQKSSQAPKLLFHYYDKDFNNEADTPDNFQSRRPNTSFCFLDIRSPGLGDTAMYLCATSREIGSGSYEQFFGPGTRLTVL.

A note on this clonotype: A much larger clone differs from this one at a single base, so this may be a read error. The gene calls are TRBV4-2 and TRBJ2-1; 8 bases match TRBD1. Germline V gives CDR1 LGHNA, CDR2 YNFKEQ. The CDR3 sequence is 13 residues long. J lost 13 bases, V lost 7 bases, and 12 bases had no gene match. The CDR3 is CASNPGGYETQFF. As DNA, the CDR3 is TGTGCCAGCAACCCAGGGGGCTACGAGACCCAGTTCTTC.

This clonotype was counted a few times. The chain uses TRBV7-2 and TRBJ2-1; 10 nucleotides align to TRBD2. V dropped 6 bases and J dropped 7; count of bases not matched to a gene: 6. Germline loops: CDR1 SGHTA, CDR2 FQGNSA. The CDR3 consists of 14 residues. The CDR3 here is CASRTSSGGNEQFF. Here the CDR3 DNA reads TGTGCCAGCAGGACCTCTAGCGGGGGTAATGAGCAGTTCTTC.

The table lists this clonotype with a few counts. The chain combines TRBV27 with TRBJ2-1; tentatively, D is TRBD1 or TRBD2 (5 bases each). Germline assignment: CDR1 MNHEY and CDR2 SMNVEV (reference sequence). There are 14 residues in the CDR3. V was shortened by 2 bases and J by 7 bases, with 12 bases between the two germline ends. The CDR3 loop reads CASSLRGAMNEQFF. DNA of the CDR3: TGTGCCAGCAGTTTAAGGGGAGCTATGAATGAGCAGTTCTTC.

The chain employs TRBV6-5 and TRBJ2-1, with 7 bases that match TRBD2. Unmatched junction bases numbered 7, after V lost 2 bases and J lost 6 bases. This CDR3 is 15 amino acids long. Germline V gene lookup returns CDR1 MNHEY and CDR2 SVGAGI. The CDR3 DNA reads TGTGCCAGCAGTTACAGGAGACTAGCTGTCAATGAGCAGTTCTTC. This encodes CASSYRRLAVNEQFF.

The chain combines TRBV27 with TRBJ2-3, with TRBD2 matching over 7 bases. The CDR3 sequence is 13 residues long. Looked up from germline, CDR1 is MNHEY and CDR2 is SMNVEV (reference sequence). Germline trimming cut 5 bases from V and 5 bases from J; bases unmatched to any gene: 4. Written as DNA, the CDR3 is TGTGCCAGCAGTATGGGGGGGGTAGATACGCAGTATTTT. Translating it yields CASSMGGVDTQYF.

V and J are TRBV7-9 and TRBJ2-1; 9 nucleotides align to TRBD2. From germline, CDR1 is SEHNR and CDR2 FQNEAQ (reference sequence). The CDR3 is 16 residues long. V gave up 4 bases and J gave up 2 bases; unmatched junction bases: 6. CDR3: CASSSIAGAPYNEQFF. The CDR3 coding sequence is TGTGCCAGCAGCTCCATAGCGGGAGCACCCTACAATGAGCAGTTCTTC. Full variable domain (rest looked up from reference TRBV7-9 and TRBJ2-1): DTGVSQNPRHKITKRGQNVTFRCDPISEHNRLYWYRQTLGQGPEFLTYFQNEAQLEKSRLLSDRFSAERPKGSFSTLEIQRTEQGDSAMYLCASSSIAGAPYNEQFFGPGTRLTVL.

The chain links TRBV28 to TRBJ2-2; 8 positions agree with TRBD1. The CDR3 length is 17 residues. The junction had 10 bases not matched to a gene; V was cut back by 4 bases and J by 3 bases. CDR1 and CDR2 (germline): MDHEN, SYDVKM. The CDR3, as DNA: TGTGCCAGCAGTTCCGACAGGGGCCCCTCCTACACCGGGGAGCTGTTTTTT. Protein: CASSSDRGPSYTGELFF.

The table lists this clonotype with a few counts. The CDR3 loop reads CASTFPLGGKAFF. The CDR3 DNA reads as TGTGCCAGCACCTTTCCGCTTGGAGGGAAAGCTTTCTTT. The chain couples TRBV12-3 or TRBV12-4 to TRBJ1-1; no clear D. This CDR3 contains 13 residues. Trimming left V 7 bases short and J 9 bases short, with 18 bases between.

This clonotype appeared many times. The chain uses TRBV5-1 and TRBJ2-7; 8 bases fit TRBD1. Germline values: CDR1 SGHRS, CDR2 YFSETQ. The CDR3 sequence is 14 residues long. The ends lost 4 bases at V and 3 bases at J; junction bases unmatched: 6. The CDR3 DNA reads TGCGCCAGCAGCCCAGGACAGGGCAACTACGAGCAGTACTTC. This codes for CASSPGQGNYEQYF.

CDR3 sequence reads: CASIGRRTGNTIYF. CDR3 in DNA: TGTGCCAGCATCGGCCGCAGGACTGGAAACACCATATATTTT. The gene calls are TRBV28 and TRBJ1-3, with unresolved D. This CDR3 spans 14 amino acids. Trimming stripped 7 bases from V and 2 bases from J, with 12 bases between. Germline V gene lookup returns CDR1 MDHEN and CDR2 SYDVKM.

V is TRBV6-1 and J is TRBJ2-5, with 8 nucleotides matching TRBD1. The assigned J gene may be wrong: the sequence end matches TRBJ2-7 better. This CDR3 region has 16 residues. Per germline, CDR1 MNHNS and CDR2 SASEGT. For the CDR3, the DNA is TGTGCCAGCAGGAACCCCACAGGGGGGAAATCCTACGAGCAGTACTTC. Amino acid sequence: CASRNPTGGKSYEQYF.

This clonotype is a singleton in its sample. The J gene is TRBJ2-1, the V gene TRBV7-6; TRBD2 agrees at 15 bases. The DNA end is more similar to TRBJ2-7, so the J call may be wrong. The CDR3 covers 16 residues. Germline V gives CDR1 SGHVS, CDR2 FNYEAQ. The CDR3 DNA is TGTGCCAGCAGCTTAGCTGTGGGACTAGCGGGAGGCGAGCAGTACTTC. Residues: CASSLAVGLAGGEQYF.

The V and J genes are TRBV21-1 and TRBJ1-2; the table assigns TRBD1, which was not confirmed against the DNA. TRBV21-1 constitutes a pseudogene. There are 12 residues in the CDR3. CDR3 sequence: CASGGISYGYTF. The CDR3 bases are TGTGCCAGCGGGGGTATTAGCTATGGCTACACCTTC.

This clonotype has a count of ten or more. The rearrangement links TRBV9 to TRBJ1-2, with a weak D call TRBD1 (6 bases). This CDR3 comprises 15 residues. The V end was cut by 4 bases, the J end by 4 bases, with 17 bases between. CDR1 and CDR2 from the germline V gene are SGDLS and YYNGEE. CDR3 sequence: CASSLSSGGVYGYTF. The CDR3, as DNA: TGTGCCAGCAGCCTTAGTTCTGGGGGCGTCTATGGCTACACCTTC.

The rearrangement joins TRBV6-1 to TRBJ2-3; 8 nucleotides agree with TRBD2. The V gene end was trimmed by 0 bases and the J gene end by 2 bases; junction bases not matched to a gene: 7. The CDR3 is 17 amino acids. Germline values: CDR1 MNHNS, CDR2 SASEGT. The CDR3 DNA follows: TGTGCCAGCAGTGAAGCGGCTAGCGGGTTCTTCACAGATACGCAGTATTTT. It encodes CASSEAASGFFTDTQYF.

The chain recombines TRBV4-1 with TRBJ2-2, with D perhaps matching TRBD1 (7 bases). V was cut by 1 base and J by 10 bases, with 16 bases left in between. The V gene's germline CDR1 is MGHRA and CDR2 YSYEKL. The length of the CDR3 is 15 residues. CDR3 sequence (DNA): TGCGCCAGCAGCCAAGTCCAGGGGGACTCCGTGGAGCTGTTTTTT. Translation gives CASSQVQGDSVELFF.

V is TRBV28 and J is TRBJ2-7, with D possibly matching TRBD2 (6 bases). Per germline, CDR1 MDHEN and CDR2 SYDVKM. Trimming stripped 7 bases from V and 0 bases from J, with 19 bases between. CDR3 length: 16 residues. The CDR3 sequence: CASTLGGIRISYEQYF. CDR3 DNA sequence: TGTGCCAGCACCTTGGGGGGAATACGGATCTCCTACGAGCAGTACTTC.

This clonotype was observed a single time. V is TRBV9 and J is TRBJ1-2; D uncertain. This CDR3 has 16 residues. Germline V gene sequence: CDR1 SGDLS, CDR2 YYNGEE. V was trimmed by 0 bases and J by 2 bases, leaving 14 bases between them. The DNA for the CDR3 is TGTGCCAGCAGCGTAGGGGAAGGGCCTCTAAACTATGGCTACACCTTC. Translation gives CASSVGEGPLNYGYTF.

The J gene is TRBJ1-4, the V gene TRBV7-9, with 9 bases fitting TRBD1. V trimming: 3 bases; J trimming: 8 bases; junction bases outside the gene matches: 7. The CDR3 extends over 15 amino acids. CDR1 and CDR2 (germline): SEHNR, FQNEAQ (reference sequence). This chain's CDR3 is CASSFRDRADEKLFF. DNA for the CDR3: TGTGCCAGCAGCTTCCGGGACAGGGCTGACGAAAAACTGTTTTTT.

The chain couples TRBV6-2 or TRBV6-3 to TRBJ2-3, with TRBD2 identical over 7 bases. Germline-derived CDR1 and CDR2 are MNHEY and SVGEGT. CDR3 length: 15 amino acids. Germline trimming cut 6 bases from V and 4 bases from J; bases unmatched to any gene: 10. CDR3 in DNA: TGTGCCAGCAGGTGGGGCGGGAGAACCCCAGATACGCAGTATTTT. Protein product: CASRWGGRTPDTQYF.

This clonotype was observed a handful of times. The chain has TRBV12-3 or TRBV12-4 and TRBJ2-1; D uncertain. Trimming stripped 6 bases from V and 9 bases from J, with 18 bases between. The CDR3 extends over 14 amino acids. The CDR3 here is CASSPWRSNREQFF. In DNA form, the CDR3 reads TGTGCCAGCAGCCCCTGGCGCTCTAACCGTGAGCAGTTCTTC.

The chain carries TRBV20-1 and TRBJ1-2; 7 bases match TRBD1. Trimming took 1 base from V and 2 from J; bases not matched to a gene: 10. This CDR3 contains 16 residues. Germline V gene lookup returns CDR1 DFQATT and CDR2 SNEGSKA (reference sequence). In nucleotides, the CDR3 is TGCAGTGCTAGAGCCCCCCCAGGGGGAAGGAACTATGGCTACACCTTC. Protein: CSARAPPGGRNYGYTF.

The rearrangement links TRBV20-1 to TRBJ1-6; no firm D call. Trimming left V 8 bases short and J 0 bases short, with 5 bases between. Germline V gives CDR1 DFQATT, CDR2 SNEGSKA (reference sequence). The length of the CDR3 is 12 residues. DNA for the CDR3: TGCAGTCGGAGCTCCTATAATTCACCCCTCCACTTT. Its translation: CSRSSYNSPLHF.

The chain employs TRBV18 and TRBJ1-6; the D gene is possibly TRBD1 (5 bases). V was cut by 2 bases and J by 6 bases, with 14 bases left in between. Looked up from germline, CDR1 is KGHSH and CDR2 is LQKENI. CDR3 length equals 16 residues. CDR3 coding DNA: TGTGCCAGCTCACCATCGGCGGGGACCTTTAATTCACCCCTCCACTTT. It translates to CASSPSAGTFNSPLHF.

This clonotype was seen at least ten times. The J gene is TRBJ1-2, the V gene TRBV4-1; D call uncertain. V lost 0 bases and J 2 bases, leaving 10 bases between the germline ends. Looked up from germline, CDR1 is MGHRA and CDR2 is YSYEKL. The CDR3 length is 15 residues. CDR3 coding DNA: TGCGCCAGCAGCCAAGATTCCAGTTCCAACTATGGCTACACCTTC. Encoded protein: CASSQDSSSNYGYTF.

This clonotype has more than one count but fewer than ten. The V gene is TRBV7-9, the J gene TRBJ2-1; 7 nucleotides align to TRBD2. The germline V gene encodes CDR1 SEHNR and CDR2 FQNEAQ (reference sequence). The CDR3 runs to 14 residues. Unmatched junction bases numbered 7, after V lost 5 bases and J lost 6 bases. CDR3 coding DNA: TGTGCCAGCAGCGCCCGGGACTATCCCAATGAGCAGTTCTTC. Amino acid sequence: CASSARDYPNEQFF.

This clonotype was observed a few times. This chain links TRBV11-2 with TRBJ2-3; 7 positions match TRBD1. CDR3 length equals 15 residues. The germline CDR1 and CDR2 sequences are SGHAT and FQNNGV. The V and J ends lost 5 bases and 1 base, in that order; junction bases with no gene match: 6. The CDR3 spells CASSKGAIGTDTQYF. Written as DNA, the CDR3 is TGTGCCAGCAGCAAGGGGGCCATTGGCACAGATACGCAGTATTTT.